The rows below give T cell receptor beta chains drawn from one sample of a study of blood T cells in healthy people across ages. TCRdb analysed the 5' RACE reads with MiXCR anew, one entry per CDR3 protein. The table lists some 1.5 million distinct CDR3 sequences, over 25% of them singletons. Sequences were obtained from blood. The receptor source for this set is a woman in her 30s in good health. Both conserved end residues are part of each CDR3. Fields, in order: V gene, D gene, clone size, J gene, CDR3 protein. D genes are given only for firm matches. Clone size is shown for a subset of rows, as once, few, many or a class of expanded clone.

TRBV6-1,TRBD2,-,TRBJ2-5,CASSGGVASGPQETQYF
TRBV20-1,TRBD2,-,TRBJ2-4,CSAQSEGEGDEQYF
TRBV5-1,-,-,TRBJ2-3,CASQNMGAQYF
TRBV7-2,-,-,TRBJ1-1,CASIPMTDHTEAFF
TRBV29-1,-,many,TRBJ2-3,CSVIKPGTPDTDTQYF
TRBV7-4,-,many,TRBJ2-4,CASSPRGVAKNIQYF
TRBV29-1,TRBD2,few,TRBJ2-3,CSSLADSTDTQYF
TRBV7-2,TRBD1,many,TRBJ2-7,CASSPEPRGPTYEQYF
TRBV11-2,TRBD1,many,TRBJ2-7,CASSSNRQGLEQYF
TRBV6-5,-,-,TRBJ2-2,CASSRTFTGELFF
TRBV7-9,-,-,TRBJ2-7,CASSLARGGVQGYEQYF
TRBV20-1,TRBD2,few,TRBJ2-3,CSAIGLAEGDTQYF
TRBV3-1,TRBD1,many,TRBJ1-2,CASSLDGQGYGYTF
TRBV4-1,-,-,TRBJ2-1,CASSRGTTGQHLSSYNEQFF
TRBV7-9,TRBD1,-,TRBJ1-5,CASSSGQGNNQPQHF
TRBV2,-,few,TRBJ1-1,CASYRREAFF
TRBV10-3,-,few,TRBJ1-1,CAISESGGAEAFF
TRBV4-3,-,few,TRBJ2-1,CASSQGRGSPISYNEQFF
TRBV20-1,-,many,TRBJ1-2,CSAPQGEGGGDGYTF
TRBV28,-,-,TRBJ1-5,CASSSRRTRSQPQHF
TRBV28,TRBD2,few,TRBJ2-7,CASIGTSGSSAQYF
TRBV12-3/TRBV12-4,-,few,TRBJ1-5,CASRPDRNQPQHF
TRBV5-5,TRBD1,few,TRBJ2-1,CASSTATGYSEQFF
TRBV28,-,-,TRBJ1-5,CASSSGIKPQHF
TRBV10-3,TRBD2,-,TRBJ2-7,CAVGAGVHEQYF
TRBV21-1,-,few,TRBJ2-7,CASSQPGQFNYEQYF
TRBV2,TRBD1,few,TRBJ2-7,CASSGQGAGYEQYF
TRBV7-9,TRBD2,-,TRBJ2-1,CASSSEGGRPGANEQFF
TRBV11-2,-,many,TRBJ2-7,CASSLAGGVSYEQYF
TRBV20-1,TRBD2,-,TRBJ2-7,CSAKGLAGGPAYEQYF
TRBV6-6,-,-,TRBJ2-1,CASRGFTGDDEQFF
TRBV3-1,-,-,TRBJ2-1,CASSQDLRSEQFF
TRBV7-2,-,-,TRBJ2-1,CASSFRARGGNEQFF
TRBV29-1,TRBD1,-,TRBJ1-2,CSVRGQTANYGYTF
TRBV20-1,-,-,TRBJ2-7,CSVAYNPLRAQDNEQYF
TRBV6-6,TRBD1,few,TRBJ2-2,CASSPPPRGRDTGELFF
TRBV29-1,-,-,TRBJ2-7,CSVDLGAGLPYEQYF
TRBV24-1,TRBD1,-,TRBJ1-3,CATSDDFPGTGEDGNTIYF
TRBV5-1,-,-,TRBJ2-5,CASSSLGAGQETQYF
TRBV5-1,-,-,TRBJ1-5,CASREAANQPQHF
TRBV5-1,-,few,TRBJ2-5,CASSPGQFQETQYF
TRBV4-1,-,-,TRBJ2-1,CASSQDLPGIGGEQFF
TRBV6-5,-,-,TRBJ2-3,CASSRVGAAKETQYF
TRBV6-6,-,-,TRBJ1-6,CASSYGPSIGPPLHF
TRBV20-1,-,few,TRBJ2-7,CSARDHAGYSYEQYF
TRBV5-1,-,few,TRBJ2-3,CASSQEGRSDTQYF
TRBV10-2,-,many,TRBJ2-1,CASSPAGEQFF
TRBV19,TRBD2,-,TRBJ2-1,CASRSFSGSALEQFF
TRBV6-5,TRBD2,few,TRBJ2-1,CASSRWTSGMYNEQFF